These 26 T cell receptor beta chains share one sample of origin, sequenced in a study of blood T cells in healthy people across ages. Next came a second PCR, run for about 6 to 12 cycles, which used a sample-barcoded 5' primer along with a J-beta primer mix. Each CDR3 protein is one row after TCRdb ran MiXCR on the 5' RACE reads. The sample lists about 690,000 distinct CDR3 sequences; around 43% were seen once. Specimen: blood. The receptors stem from a man older than 75 in good health.

This clonotype has just a few counts. The genes are TRBV6-2 or TRBV6-3 and TRBJ2-7, with D possibly TRBD1 on 5 matching bases. Trimming left V 3 bases short and J 3 bases short, with 6 bases between. Germline loops: CDR1 MNHEY, CDR2 SVGEGT. The CDR3 consists of 12 residues. CDR3 residues: CASSYQGYEQYF. DNA of the CDR3: TGTGCCAGCAGTTATCAGGGCTACGAGCAGTACTTC.

Of note for this clonotype: This may be a read error, as it is one base from a much larger clone. J is TRBJ1-5 and V is TRBV7-2; D may be TRBD1 (6 bases). The germline CDR1 and CDR2 sequences are SGHTA and FQGNSA. The CDR3 is made up of 14 amino acids. V lost 5 bases and J lost 5, with 13 bases in between. This chain's CDR3 is CASSVGGQYQPQHF. The CDR3 nucleotides are TGTGCCAGCAGCGTAGGGGGTCAGTATCAGCCCCAGCATTTT.

V and J are TRBV3-1 and TRBJ1-1; D remains unclear. Trimming took off 3 bases at V and 4 bases at J, with 15 bases between the two ends. This CDR3 region has 15 residues. Germline values: CDR1 LGHDT, CDR2 YNNKEL (reference sequence). The CDR3 sequence: CASSQFGLPGTEAFF. As DNA, the CDR3 is TGTGCCAGCAGCCAGTTTGGGCTGCCGGGCACTGAAGCTTTCTTT.

The rearrangement links TRBV24-1 to TRBJ2-1, with 7 positions matching TRBD2. The DNA matches TRBJ2-7 better at its end, which makes the J call doubtful. Germline values: CDR1 KGHDR, CDR2 SFDVKD. The CDR3 is made up of 13 amino acids. The CDR3 region is CATRLRGSNEQYF. In nucleotides, the CDR3 is TGTGCCACCAGACTGCGGGGGAGCAATGAGCAGTACTTC.

This chain uses TRBV15 with TRBJ1-1; D gene uncertain. Per germline, CDR1 LNHNV and CDR2 YYDKDF (reference sequence). The CDR3 length is 12 residues. V lost 6 bases and J 10 bases, leaving 15 bases between the germline ends. In DNA, the CDR3 is TGTGCCACCAGTCCAGCGGCTCGGGTAGCTTTCTTT. Amino acid sequence: CATSPAARVAFF.

The chain has TRBV2 and TRBJ2-4; TRBD1 matches at 9 bases. The J call is doubtful: the DNA matches TRBJ2-7 better. Looked up from germline, CDR1 is SNHLY and CDR2 is FYNNEI. There are 15 residues in the CDR3. The CDR3 sequence: CASSALPGQGYEQYF. The CDR3 nucleotides read TGTGCCAGCAGTGCCCTACCGGGACAGGGCTACGAGCAGTACTTC.

The rearrangement uses TRBV7-2 and TRBJ2-5; 8 bases match TRBD2. V lost 5 bases to trimming and J lost 11 bases; unmatched junction nucleotides: 16. Germline V gene lookup returns CDR1 SGHTA and CDR2 FQGNSA. This CDR3 has 15 residues. The CDR3 DNA reads TGTGCCAGCAGCCCCCAAGCGGGAGTCAACAATGAGCAGTACTTC. Encoded protein: CASSPQAGVNNEQYF.

V and J are TRBV4-2 and TRBJ1-2; D is undetermined. The CDR3 is made up of 14 amino acids. Germline CDR1 is LGHNA and CDR2 is YNFKEQ. The V gene lost 0 bases and the J gene lost 4 bases, with 9 bases spanning the gap. CDR3 sequence (DNA): TGTGCCAGCAGCCAAGATAGTTTAACCTATGGCTACACCTTC. Translation: CASSQDSLTYGYTF.

This clonotype was recorded a few times. This chain joins TRBV7-2 and TRBJ2-7; TRBD2 is a possible D gene (6 bases). CDR1 and CDR2 (germline): SGHTA, FQGNSA. V lost 5 bases to trimming and J lost 2 bases, with 16 bases between them. CDR3 length: 15 amino acids. CDR3 bases: TGTGCCAGCAGCATAAGGACTAATTATCCCTACGAGCAGTACTTC. Encoded protein: CASSIRTNYPYEQYF. Full variable domain (missing parts from reference TRBV7-2 and TRBJ2-7): GAGVSQSPSNKVTEKGKDVELRCDPISGHTALYWYRQSLGQGLEFLIYFQGNSAPDKSGLPSDRFSAERTGGSVSTLTIQRTQQEDSAVYLCASSIRTNYPYEQYFGPGTRLTVT.

The genes are TRBV12-5 and TRBJ2-3, with 9 bases lining up with TRBD1. CDR1 and CDR2 (germline): LGHNT, FRNRAP. V lost 5 bases, J lost 6 bases, and 9 bases stayed unmatched. The CDR3 is made up of 15 amino acids. CDR3 DNA sequence: TGTGCTAGTGGTAGGGGGACAGGGAGGTCGGATACGCAGTATTTT. Translation gives CASGRGTGRSDTQYF.

Note on this clonotype: The junction differs from germline at one of its ends, possibly a read error. The J gene is TRBJ2-3, the V gene TRBV20-1, with TRBD2 identical over 10 bases. Germline lookup yields CDR1 DFQATT and CDR2 SNEGSKA (reference sequence). The CDR3 contains 16 residues. The CDR3 nucleotides read TGCAGTGCTAGAATCCACCGACTAGCGGGCACAGATACGCGGTATTTT. It specifies CSARIHRLAGTDTRYF.

The sample holds many counts of this clonotype. This rearrangement joins TRBV6-2 or TRBV6-3 to TRBJ2-1, with D uncertain. This CDR3 is built from 12 residues. The V and J ends lost 6 bases and 8 bases respectively, with 11 bases between them. Germline lookup yields CDR1 MNHEY and CDR2 SVGEGT. The CDR3 spells CASSFSSDEQFF. The CDR3 region has the DNA TGTGCCAGCAGCTTCTCTAGTGATGAGCAGTTCTTC.

Details on this clonotype: At one of its ends the junction is not consistent with the germline gene, which may arise from a read error. This chain uses TRBV4-3 with TRBJ2-7; 7 bases are shared with TRBD1. The CDR3 is 15 residues long. Germline CDR1 reads LGHNA; CDR2 reads YSLEER. This chain's CDR3 is CASSHPGQFSYVQYF. In DNA form, the CDR3 reads TGCGCCAGCAGCCACCCGGGACAGTTCTCCTACGTGCAGTACTTC.

This clonotype turned up a few times. CDR3 loop: CASSLVQGLAGTDTQYF. For the CDR3, the DNA is TGTGCCAGCAGCTTAGTTCAGGGACTAGCGGGAACAGATACGCAGTATTTT. V and J are TRBV7-6 and TRBJ2-3; 13 bases agree with TRBD2. The CDR3 runs to 17 residues. The junction had 4 bases not matched to a gene; V was cut back by 1 base and J by 3 bases. CDR1 is SGHVS and CDR2 is FNYEAQ in the germline V gene.

V and J are TRBV4-1 and TRBJ2-3; the D gene is possibly TRBD2 (6 bases). V shed 2 bases and J shed 0 bases, with 15 bases lying between them. The CDR3 runs to 17 residues. Germline assignment: CDR1 MGHRA and CDR2 YSYEKL. CDR3 region: CASSQRDLRGSTDTQYF. The CDR3, as DNA: TGCGCCAGCAGCCAACGAGATTTACGGGGGAGCACAGATACGCAGTATTTT.

The chain recombines TRBV3-1 with TRBJ2-1; D gene uncertain. Germline V CDR1 and CDR2: LGHDT, YNNKEL (reference sequence). This CDR3 has 17 residues. V dropped 4 bases and J dropped 5 bases, with 21 bases sitting between them. The CDR3 reads CASSPHVGSGGNNEQFF. The CDR3 coding sequence is TGTGCCAGCAGCCCCCATGTAGGTTCTGGTGGGAACAATGAGCAGTTCTTC.

J is TRBJ2-3 and V is TRBV5-6, with D perhaps matching TRBD2 (6 bases). V shed 7 bases and J shed 2 bases, with 14 bases lying between them. The CDR3 consists of 14 residues. CDR1 SGHDT and CDR2 YYEEEE come from the germline V gene. The DNA for the CDR3 is TGTGCCAGCGCGGGGACTCGAAACACAGATACGCAGTATTTT. Translation: CASAGTRNTDTQYF.

The V call is TRBV4-2, the J call TRBJ2-5; 7 nucleotides line up with TRBD2. CDR1 LGHNA and CDR2 YNFKEQ come from the germline V gene. The trim removed 0 bases at V and 1 base at J, leaving 5 bases unmatched. This CDR3 has 16 residues. CDR3 in amino acids: CASSQESGVGQETQYF. The CDR3 DNA reads TGTGCCAGCAGCCAAGAGAGCGGGGTGGGCCAAGAGACCCAGTACTTC.

The sample holds a few counts of this clonotype. This rearrangement joins TRBV5-1 to TRBJ1-4; the D gene is possibly TRBD1 (5 bases). Germline CDR1 SGHRS, CDR2 YFSETQ. Trimming pared 2 bases from V and 2 bases from J, leaving 13 bases between. There are 16 residues in the CDR3. CDR3: CASSFQGGQTNEKLFF. The CDR3, as DNA: TGCGCCAGCAGCTTCCAGGGTGGGCAGACTAATGAAAAACTGTTTTTT.

This clonotype was recorded once. One base away lies a much larger clone, so this may be a sequencing read error. The genes are TRBV7-2 and TRBJ2-5, with a tentative D call TRBD2 (5 bases). CDR1 SGHTA and CDR2 FQGNSA come from the germline V gene. This CDR3 has 15 amino acids. Trimming cost V 1 base and J 11 bases, with 20 bases left between them. In DNA, the CDR3 is TGTGCCAGCAGCTTAGGGACTGTCTTGGGGAATGAGCAGTACTTC. Translated, it gives CASSLGTVLGNEQYF.

V usage is TRBV6-4 and J usage is TRBJ2-1; 12 bases agree with TRBD2. The CDR3 is 18 residues long. Trimming cost V 2 bases and J 7 bases; bases outside gene matches: 12. CDR1 is MRHNA and CDR2 is SNTAGT in the germline V gene. CDR3 residues: CASSDRLAGGPLGNEQFF. In DNA form, the CDR3 reads TGTGCCAGCAGTGACCGGCTAGCGGGGGGGCCACTGGGAAATGAGCAGTTCTTC.

This clonotype was seen only a few times. The chain employs TRBV4-3 and TRBJ1-1, with D hard to call. Germline CDR1 LGHNA, CDR2 YSLEER. The CDR3 has 12 residues. Between the trimmed V and J ends, which lost 1 base and 8 bases, there was a span of 8 bases. CDR3 region: CASSQVNREAFF. In DNA, the CDR3 is TGCGCCAGCAGCCAAGTCAACAGAGAAGCTTTCTTT.

The rearrangement joins TRBV9 to TRBJ2-5; no firm D call. CDR1 is SGDLS, CDR2 YYNGEE, per germline. CDR3 length: 14 residues. Trimming shortened V by 3 bases and J by 5 bases, and 14 bases separated the two germline ends. CDR3 region: CASSAAYGGETQYF. Here the CDR3 DNA reads TGTGCCAGCAGCGCAGCCTACGGTGGGGAGACCCAGTACTTC.

This clonotype was seen ten or more times. The chain couples TRBV29-1 to TRBJ1-2; D may be TRBD1 (5 bases). V was clipped by 7 bases and J by 3 bases, with 12 bases between them. The CDR3 spans 12 residues. The germline gives CDR1 SQVTM, CDR2 ANQGSEA. The CDR3 sequence: CSAGERDYGYTF. The CDR3 DNA reads as TGCAGCGCGGGGGAGAGGGACTATGGCTACACCTTC.

This clonotype was observed a few times. The gene calls are TRBV7-6 and TRBJ2-1; TRBD1 is a possible D gene (5 bases). Germline V lookup: CDR1 SGHVS, CDR2 FNYEAQ. V was cut by 5 bases and J by 8 bases, with 13 bases left in between. The CDR3 sequence is 13 residues long. CDR3 DNA: TGTGCCAGCAGCCCACAGGAGCGATATGAGCAGTTCTTC. This translates into CASSPQERYEQFF.

The chain has TRBV7-2 and TRBJ2-1, with TRBD1 identical over 9 bases. In germline, CDR1 is SGHTA, CDR2 FQGNSA. The V and J ends lost 3 bases and 5 bases, in that order; junction bases with no gene match: 2. CDR3 size: 14 residues. CDR3 DNA: TGTGCCAGCAGCTTGGGGGACAGGGACAATGAGCAGTTCTTC. Protein sequence: CASSLGDRDNEQFF. Variable domain in full (rest from reference TRBV7-2 and TRBJ2-1): GAGVSQSPSNKVTEKGKDVELRCDPISGHTALYWYRQSLGQGLEFLIYFQGNSAPDKSGLPSDRFSAERTGGSVSTLTIQRTQQEDSAVYLCASSLGDRDNEQFFGPGTRLTVL.